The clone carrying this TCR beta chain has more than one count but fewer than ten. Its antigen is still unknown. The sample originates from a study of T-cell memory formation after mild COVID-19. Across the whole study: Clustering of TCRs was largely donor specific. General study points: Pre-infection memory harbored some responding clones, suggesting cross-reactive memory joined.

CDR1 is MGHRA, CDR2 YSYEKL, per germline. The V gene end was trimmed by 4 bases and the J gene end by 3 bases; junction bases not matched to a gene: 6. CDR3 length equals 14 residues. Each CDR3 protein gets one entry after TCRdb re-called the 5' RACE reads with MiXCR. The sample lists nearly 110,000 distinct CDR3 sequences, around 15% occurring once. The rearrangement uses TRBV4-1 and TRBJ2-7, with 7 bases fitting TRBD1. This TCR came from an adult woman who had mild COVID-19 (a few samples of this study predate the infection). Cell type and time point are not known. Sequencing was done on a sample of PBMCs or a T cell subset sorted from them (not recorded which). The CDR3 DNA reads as TGCGCCAGCAGCCCCCTAGGGGGCATCTACGAGCAGTACTTC. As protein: CASSPLGGIYEQYF.